Listed here are 32 T cell receptor beta chains from one sample, sequenced in a study of cytomegalovirus exposure and HLA in healthy donors. This PCR relied on a set of 60 Vbeta primers and 13 Jbeta primers. The method was immunoSEQ multiplex PCR; TCRdb's version includes in-frame clones alone and lacks a portion of them. The sample records approximately 120,000 clones, around 80% being singletons. The sequencing sample was made of PBMCs. These receptors all come from a woman in her 30s in good health and CMV-seronegative.

This chain uses TRBV7-8 with TRBJ2-7; D possibly corresponds to TRBD1 (6 bases). CDR3 length: 13 residues. Trimming stripped 5 bases from V and 7 bases from J, with 15 bases between. CDR1 is SGHVS and CDR2 is FQNEAQ in the germline V gene. CDR3 sequence (DNA): TGTGCCAGCAGCCAGGATGGTAGGGGGGAGCAGTACTTC. Translated, it gives CASSQDGRGEQYF.

This clone was observed a few times. The chain couples TRBV11-2 to TRBJ2-3; 7 bases match TRBD2. Trimming cost V 1 base and J 6 bases; bases outside gene matches: 16. Germline V gene lookup returns CDR1 SGHAT and CDR2 FQNNGV. This CDR3 is 18 amino acids long. Here the CDR3 reads CASSLVAISGSRGDTQYF. In nucleotides, the CDR3 is TGTGCCAGCAGCTTAGTTGCCATTAGCGGGTCACGGGGCGATACGCAGTATTTT.

This rearrangement joins TRBV11-3 to TRBJ2-3; 13 positions agree with TRBD2. CDR3 length: 15 amino acids. Looked up from germline, CDR1 is SGHNT and CDR2 is YENEEA. The V and J ends lost 5 bases and 1 base, in that order; junction bases with no gene match: 0. Here the CDR3 DNA reads TGTGCCAGCAGCGGGACTAGCGGGGGCACAGATACGCAGTATTTT. Its protein is CASSGTSGGTDTQYF.

The chain employs TRBV6-6 and TRBJ2-5, with 9 bases fitting TRBD1. This CDR3 is 15 amino acids long. With V trimmed by 5 bases and J by 1 base, 5 bases remained unmatched. Germline assignment: CDR1 MNHNY and CDR2 SVGAGI (reference sequence). The CDR3 DNA reads as TGTGCCAGCAGTCTCCCGGGACAGGGCCAAGAGACCCAGTACTTC. As protein: CASSLPGQGQETQYF.

This chain uses TRBV7-9 with TRBJ2-5, with D tentatively TRBD2 (5 bases). This CDR3 is built from 14 residues. V lost 4 bases and J 5 bases, leaving 14 bases between the germline ends. Germline V lookup: CDR1 SEHNR, CDR2 FQNEAQ (reference sequence). The CDR3 here is CASSWLASGETQYF. CDR3 DNA sequence: TGTGCCAGCAGCTGGCTAGCAAGTGGGGAGACCCAGTACTTC.

The gene calls are TRBV14 and TRBJ2-7; 13 bases fit TRBD2. The J segment lost 0 bases and the V segment lost 2 bases, leaving 7 bases of the junction unmatched. Germline CDR1 and CDR2: SGHDN and FVKESK. This CDR3 is 18 amino acids long. DNA of the CDR3: TGTGCCAGCAGCCAAACCCCGGGACTAGCGGGACCCTCCTACGAGCAGTACTTC. Residues: CASSQTPGLAGPSYEQYF.

The V and J genes are TRBV2 and TRBJ1-4; the D gene is possibly TRBD1 (6 bases). The V gene's germline CDR1 is SNHLY and CDR2 FYNNEI. The CDR3 contains 13 residues. V gave up 6 bases and J gave up 8 bases, with 13 bases separating them. This CDR3 reads CASRSGAREKLFF. Written as DNA, the CDR3 is TGTGCCAGCAGGTCAGGGGCTCGGGAAAAACTGTTTTTT.

The chain joins TRBV11-3 to TRBJ2-3; 9 nucleotides align to TRBD2. Germline V gene data show CDR1 as SGHNT and CDR2 as YENEEA. V shed 5 bases, J shed 0 bases, and the junction held 6 bases outside the gene matches. The CDR3 covers 16 residues. The CDR3, as DNA: TGTGCCAGCAGCCCCGGGACTAGCCTTAGCACAGATACGCAGTATTTT. Its translation: CASSPGTSLSTDTQYF.

This chain uses TRBV7-3 with TRBJ2-5; TRBD1 aligns across 10 bases. The better agreement between TRBJ2-7 and the DNA end casts doubt on the J call. Germline values: CDR1 SGHTA, CDR2 FQGTGA. The CDR3 spans 16 residues. The CDR3 nucleotides are TGTGCCAGCAGCCCCTCAGGACAGGGGGTATTGTACGAGCAGTACTTC. Encoded protein: CASSPSGQGVLYEQYF.

The chain combines TRBV6-1 with TRBJ2-3; D gene ambiguous. V lost 4 bases and J 3 bases, leaving 14 bases between the germline ends. This CDR3 has 15 amino acids. The germline V gene has CDR1 MNHNS and CDR2 SASEGT. This CDR3 is CASSGSLLWTDTQYF. The DNA for the CDR3 is TGTGCCAGCAGTGGATCACTACTTTGGACAGATACGCAGTATTTT.

This rearrangement joins TRBV7-2 to TRBJ2-5; the D gene is possibly TRBD1 (5 bases). CDR3 size: 14 residues. Germline CDR1 reads SGHTA; CDR2 reads FQGNSA. With 5 bases removed from V and 5 bases from J, the gap between germline ends came to 15 bases. The CDR3 sequence: CASSLSGAVETQYF. The CDR3 nucleotides read TGTGCCAGCAGCCTAAGTGGGGCCGTGGAGACCCAGTACTTC.

The chain combines TRBV29-1 with TRBJ2-6; no clear D. V shed 7 bases and J shed 0 bases, with 4 bases lying between them. The CDR3 extends over 12 amino acids. The germline V gene has CDR1 SQVTM and CDR2 ANQGSEA. This CDR3 is CSAHSGANVLTF. The CDR3 bases are TGCAGCGCCCACTCTGGGGCCAACGTCCTGACTTTC.

The V call is TRBV7-8, the J call TRBJ2-1; D ambiguous. Trimming removed 1 base at V and 10 bases at J, with 5 bases between. Germline V CDR1 and CDR2: SGHVS, FQNEAQ. This CDR3 comprises 11 residues. The CDR3 spells CASSLGGEQFF. In DNA, the CDR3 is TGTGCCAGCAGCTTAGGCGGAGAGCAGTTCTTC. The full variable domain, in which reference TRBV7-8 and TRBJ2-1 provide the parts outside the CDR3, is GAGVSQSPRYKVAKRGQDVALRCDPISGHVSLFWYQQALGQGPEFLTYFQNEAQLDKSGLPSDRFFAERPEGSVSTLKIQRTQQEDSAVYLCASSLGGEQFFGPGTRLTVL.

This clone turned up a few times. An end of the junction differs from the germline gene, which may be a read error. The V and J genes are TRBV7-9 and TRBJ1-1, with D possibly TRBD1 on 5 matching bases. The CDR3 spans 15 residues. Germline CDR1 and CDR2: SEHNR and FQNEAQ (reference sequence). Here the CDR3 DNA reads TGTTCCAGCAGCTTAGCTTTGGGGCTCGGAACTGAAGCTTTCTTT. This gives the protein CSSSLALGLGTEAFF.

This chain links TRBV2 with TRBJ1-2; D is ambiguous. Trimming shortened V by 1 base and J by 9 bases, and 6 bases separated the two germline ends. The CDR3 runs to 11 residues. Germline values: CDR1 SNHLY, CDR2 FYNNEI. DNA for the CDR3: TGTGCCAGCAGTGAAGTCAGGAGCTACACCTTC. This sequence encodes CASSEVRSYTF.

The chain couples TRBV5-1 to TRBJ2-7, with TRBD2 matching 12 bases. Trimming removed 0 bases from V and 7 bases from J; junction bases left unmatched: 2. The CDR3 covers 14 residues. Per the germline V gene, CDR1 is SGHRS and CDR2 is YFSETQ. The CDR3 nucleotides are TGCGCCAGCAGCTTGGCTAGCGGGAGGGAAGAGCAGTACTTC. This gives the protein CASSLASGREEQYF. The full variable domain, its missing parts supplied by reference TRBV5-1 and TRBJ2-7, is KAGVTQTPRYLIKTRGQQVTLSCSPISGHRSVSWYQQTPGQGLQFLFEYFSETQRNKGNFPGRFSGRQFSNSRSEMNVSTLELGDSALYLCASSLASGREEQYFGPGTRLTVT.

The chain carries TRBV2 and TRBJ2-1; tentative D call: TRBD2 (6 bases). The germline V gene encodes CDR1 SNHLY and CDR2 FYNNEI. The V end was cut by 11 bases, the J end by 7 bases, with 18 bases between. This CDR3 contains 13 residues. CDR3 residues: CAGGTQQMNEQFF. CDR3 coding DNA: TGTGCCGGCGGGACCCAGCAGATGAATGAGCAGTTCTTC.

The CDR3 nucleotides read TGTGCCAGTAGTATGAGACAGGGAGGCTCACCCCTCCACTTT. This codes for CASSMRQGGSPLHF. This chain connects TRBV19 to TRBJ1-6, with 7 bases fitting TRBD1. The germline gives CDR1 LNHDA, CDR2 SQIVND (reference sequence). Trimming at V came to 3 bases and at J to 10 bases, leaving 6 bases not matched to a gene. The CDR3 extends over 14 amino acids.

With regard to this clone: Sequence at one end of the junction differs from germline and may be a read error. This sequence joins TRBV7-9 and TRBJ1-1; D is undetermined. CDR3 size: 13 residues. Germline lookup yields CDR1 SEHNR and CDR2 FQNEAQ (reference sequence). The CDR3 DNA is TGTGCCAGCAGCTTGGACGGGAACCCTGAAGCTTTCTTT. Translating it yields CASSLDGNPEAFF.

The rearrangement links TRBV9 to TRBJ2-7; 11 bases are shared with TRBD1. Germline loops: CDR1 SGDLS, CDR2 YYNGEE. J was trimmed by 3 bases and V by 0 bases; bases with no gene match: 2. The CDR3 contains 15 residues. CDR3 sequence: CASSVDGTGGYEQYF. The DNA for the CDR3 is TGTGCCAGCAGCGTAGATGGGACAGGGGGCTACGAGCAGTACTTC.

The V gene is TRBV11-2, the J gene TRBJ2-2; 12 bases are shared with TRBD2. The CDR3 is made up of 16 amino acids. CDR1 is SGHAT and CDR2 is FQNNGV in the germline V gene. V lost 6 bases and J lost 5; bases outside the gene matches: 7. CDR3 DNA sequence: TGTGCCAGCAGGCGCGGACTAGCGGGAAGAACCGGGGAGCTGTTTTTT. Protein: CASRRGLAGRTGELFF. Looking up the rest from reference TRBV11-2 and TRBJ2-2 gives the full variable domain: EAGVAQSPRYKIIEKRQSVAFWCNPISGHATLYWYQQILGQGPKLLIQFQNNGVVDDSQLPKDRFSAERLKGVDSTLKIQPAKLEDSAVYLCASRRGLAGRTGELFFGEGSRLTVL.

The CDR3 protein is CASSELGNTEAFF. CDR3 nucleotides: TGCGCCAGCAGTGAACTTGGGAACACTGAAGCTTTCTTT. The chain uses TRBV10-2 and TRBJ1-1; D ambiguous. V lost 3 bases and J 1 base, leaving 6 bases between the germline ends. Germline CDR1 WSHSY, CDR2 SAAADI. CDR3 length: 13 amino acids.

Worth noting for this clone: This CDR3 is also generated by other DNA sequences in the sample. J is TRBJ2-7 and V is TRBV15; no firm D call. The V gene lost 0 bases and the J gene lost 1 base, with 4 bases spanning the gap. CDR1 LNHNV and CDR2 YYDKDF come from the germline V gene (reference sequence). This CDR3 comprises 13 residues. The DNA for the CDR3 is TGTGCCACCAGCAGAGATCTATCCTACGAGCAGTACTTC. Translating gives CATSRDLSYEQYF.

This rearrangement joins TRBV11-2 to TRBJ2-7; 7 bases fit TRBD1. Germline V gene lookup returns CDR1 SGHAT and CDR2 FQNNGV. Trimming cost V 2 bases and J 0 bases; bases outside gene matches: 4. The CDR3 length is 15 residues. CDR3 in DNA: TGTGCCAGCAGCTTAAGCTGGGACAGCTCCTACGAGCAGTACTTC. It codes for CASSLSWDSSYEQYF.

The genes are TRBV4-1 and TRBJ2-7; 7 positions match TRBD1. With 1 base clipped from V and 1 base from J, the junction kept 4 bases outside the gene matches. CDR1 is MGHRA and CDR2 is YSYEKL in the germline V gene. The CDR3 is made up of 15 amino acids. The CDR3 DNA is TGCGCCAGCAGCCAAGTTTCGGGACAGTCCTACGAGCAGTACTTC. Its protein is CASSQVSGQSYEQYF.

The gene calls are TRBV7-2 and TRBJ2-2, with TRBD2 matching over 9 bases. The CDR3 is 15 residues long. The V and J ends lost 0 bases and 6 bases, in that order; junction bases with no gene match: 2. Looked up from germline, CDR1 is SGHTA and CDR2 is FQGNSA. CDR3 DNA sequence: TGTGCCAGCAGCTTAGCGCGGGAGGGCCCCGGGGAGCTGTTTTTT. Translated: CASSLAREGPGELFF. Looking up the rest from reference TRBV7-2 and TRBJ2-2 gives the full variable domain: GAGVSQSPSNKVTEKGKDVELRCDPISGHTALYWYRQSLGQGLEFLIYFQGNSAPDKSGLPSDRFSAERTGGSVSTLTIQRTQQEDSAVYLCASSLAREGPGELFFGEGSRLTVL.

The V call is TRBV7-9, the J call TRBJ1-2; no definite D call. Germline CDR1 reads SEHNR; CDR2 reads FQNEAQ (reference sequence). This CDR3 region has 14 residues. Trimming removed 1 base from V and 3 bases from J, with 9 bases in between. The CDR3 DNA reads TGTGCCAGCAGCTTAGTGGAGTCTTACTATGGCTACACCTTC. Translation: CASSLVESYYGYTF.

This sequence joins TRBV7-3 and TRBJ2-1; the D gene is possibly TRBD2 (6 bases). This CDR3 region has 14 residues. With 5 bases removed from V and 4 bases from J, the gap between germline ends came to 12 bases. Germline CDR1 reads SGHTA; CDR2 reads FQGTGA. CDR3 residues: CASSPTSGYNEQFF. The CDR3, as DNA: TGTGCCAGCAGCCCGACCAGCGGGTACAATGAGCAGTTCTTC. The full variable domain, with the rest looked up from reference TRBV7-3 and TRBJ2-1, is GAGVSQTPSNKVTEKGKYVELRCDPISGHTALYWYRQSLGQGPEFLIYFQGTGAADDSGLPNDRFFAVRPEGSVSTLKIQRTERGDSAVYLCASSPTSGYNEQFFGPGTRLTVL.

The CDR3 is CASSQDGVRYNEQFF. DNA of the CDR3: TGCGCCAGCAGCCAAGATGGCGTGAGGTACAATGAGCAGTTCTTC. V usage is TRBV4-3 and J usage is TRBJ2-1; D is undetermined. Germline CDR1 reads LGHNA; CDR2 reads YSLEER. V gave up 0 bases and J gave up 4 bases, with 10 bases separating them. The CDR3 is 15 residues long.

With regard to this clone: Other DNA sequences from this sample encode an identical CDR3 as well. This chain joins TRBV30 and TRBJ1-2; D is uncertain. This CDR3 region has 13 residues. Trimming took 0 bases from V and 1 from J, leaving 6 bases between them. Looked up from germline, CDR1 is GTSNPN and CDR2 is SVGIG (reference sequence). The CDR3 spells CAWSVPGNYGYTF. CDR3 in DNA: TGTGCCTGGAGTGTCCCGGGTAACTATGGCTACACCTTC.

The chain joins TRBV5-6 to TRBJ1-5; 9 bases fit TRBD1. Trimming took 0 bases from V and 6 from J; bases not matched to a gene: 7. This CDR3 has 16 residues. The germline CDR1 and CDR2 sequences are SGHDT and YYEEEE. This CDR3 is CASSLGGTGRSQPQHF. Written as DNA, the CDR3 is TGTGCCAGCAGCTTGGGGGGGACAGGGAGAAGTCAGCCCCAGCATTTT.

This chain connects TRBV5-1 to TRBJ2-5, with D unclear. V dropped 0 bases and J dropped 1 base, with 7 bases sitting between them. Germline CDR1 and CDR2: SGHRS and YFSETQ. This CDR3 region has 14 residues. The CDR3 region has the DNA TGCGCCAGCAGCTTGGAGCCTGTCCAAGAGACCCAGTACTTC. This translates into CASSLEPVQETQYF.